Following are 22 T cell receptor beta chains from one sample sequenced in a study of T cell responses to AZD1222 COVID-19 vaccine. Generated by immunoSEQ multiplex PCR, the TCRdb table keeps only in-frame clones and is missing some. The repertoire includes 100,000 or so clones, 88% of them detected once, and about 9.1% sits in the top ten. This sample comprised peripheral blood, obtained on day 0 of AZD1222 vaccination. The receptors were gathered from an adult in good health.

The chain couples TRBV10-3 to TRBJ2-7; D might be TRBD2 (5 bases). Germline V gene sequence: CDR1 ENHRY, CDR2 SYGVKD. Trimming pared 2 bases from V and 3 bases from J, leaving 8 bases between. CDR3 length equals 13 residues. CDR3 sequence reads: CAISEGGLYEQYF. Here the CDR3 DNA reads TGTGCCATCAGTGAGGGCGGACTCTACGAGCAGTACTTC.

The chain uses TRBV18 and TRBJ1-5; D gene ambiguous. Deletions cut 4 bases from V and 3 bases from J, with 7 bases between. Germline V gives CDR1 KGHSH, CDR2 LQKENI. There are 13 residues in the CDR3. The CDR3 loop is CASSRLVNQPQHF. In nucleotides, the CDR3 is TGTGCCAGCTCACGACTGGTCAATCAGCCCCAGCATTTT.

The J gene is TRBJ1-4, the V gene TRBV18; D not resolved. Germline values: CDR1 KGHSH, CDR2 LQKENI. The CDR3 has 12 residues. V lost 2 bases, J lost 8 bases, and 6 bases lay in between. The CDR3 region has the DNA TGTGCCAGCTCACCATTCGGGGAAAAACTGTTTTTT. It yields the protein CASSPFGEKLFF.

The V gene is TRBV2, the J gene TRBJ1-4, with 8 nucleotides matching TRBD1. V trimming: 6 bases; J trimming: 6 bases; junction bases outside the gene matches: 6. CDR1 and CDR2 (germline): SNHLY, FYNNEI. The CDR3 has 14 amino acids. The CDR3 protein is CASRMGQVHEKLFF. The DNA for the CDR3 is TGTGCCAGCAGGATGGGACAGGTTCATGAAAAACTGTTTTTT.

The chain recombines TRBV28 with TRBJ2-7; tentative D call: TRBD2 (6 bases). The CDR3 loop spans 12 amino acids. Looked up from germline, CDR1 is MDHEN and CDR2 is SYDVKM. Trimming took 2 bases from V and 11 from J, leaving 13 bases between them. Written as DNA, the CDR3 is TGTGCCAGCAGTTTAAGCCTCTCTAGCGAGTACTTC. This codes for CASSLSLSSEYF.

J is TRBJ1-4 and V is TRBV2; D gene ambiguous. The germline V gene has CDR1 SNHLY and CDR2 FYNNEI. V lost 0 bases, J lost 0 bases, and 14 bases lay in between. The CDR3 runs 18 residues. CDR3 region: CASSEAVGVRATNEKLFF. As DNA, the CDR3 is TGTGCCAGCAGTGAAGCCGTCGGGGTGAGAGCAACTAATGAAAAACTGTTTTTT.

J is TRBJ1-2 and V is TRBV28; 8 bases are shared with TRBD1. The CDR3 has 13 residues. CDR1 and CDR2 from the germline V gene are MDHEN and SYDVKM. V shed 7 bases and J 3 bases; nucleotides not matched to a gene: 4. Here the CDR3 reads CASTPGQDYGYTF. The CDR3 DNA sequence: TGTGCCAGCACACCGGGACAGGACTATGGCTACACCTTC.

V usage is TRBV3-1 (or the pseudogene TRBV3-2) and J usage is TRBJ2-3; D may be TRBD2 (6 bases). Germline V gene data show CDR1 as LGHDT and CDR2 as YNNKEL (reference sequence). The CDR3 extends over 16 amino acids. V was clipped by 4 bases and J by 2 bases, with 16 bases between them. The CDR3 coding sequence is TGTGCCAGCAGCCCTCACGGGGGAAGCCCCACAGATACGCAGTATTTT. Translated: CASSPHGGSPTDTQYF.

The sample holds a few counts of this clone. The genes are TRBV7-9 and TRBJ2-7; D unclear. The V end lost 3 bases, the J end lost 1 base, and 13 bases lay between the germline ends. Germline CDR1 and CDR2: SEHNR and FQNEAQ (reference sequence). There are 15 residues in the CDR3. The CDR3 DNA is TGTGCCAGCAGCTTTTGGACCCCGATTTCCTACGAGCAGTACTTC. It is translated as CASSFWTPISYEQYF.

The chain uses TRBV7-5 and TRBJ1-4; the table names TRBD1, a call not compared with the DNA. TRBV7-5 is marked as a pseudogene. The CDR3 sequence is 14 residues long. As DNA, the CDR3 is TGTGTCAGAAGGCCACAGGGGCCGGGTGAAAAACTGTTTTTT. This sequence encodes CVRRPQGPGEKLFF.

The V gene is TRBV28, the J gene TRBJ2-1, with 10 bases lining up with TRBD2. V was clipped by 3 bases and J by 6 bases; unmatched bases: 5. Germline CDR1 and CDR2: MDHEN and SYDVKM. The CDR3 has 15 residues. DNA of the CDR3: TGTGCCAGCAGTTTGAGGCTAGCGGGAGCCAATGAGCAGTTCTTC. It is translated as CASSLRLAGANEQFF.

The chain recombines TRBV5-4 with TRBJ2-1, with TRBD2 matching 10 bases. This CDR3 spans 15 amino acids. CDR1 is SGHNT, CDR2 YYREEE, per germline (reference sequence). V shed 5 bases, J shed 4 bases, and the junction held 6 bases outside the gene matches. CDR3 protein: CASRRTSGNYNEQFF. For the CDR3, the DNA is TGTGCCAGCAGAAGGACTAGCGGTAATTACAATGAGCAGTTCTTC.

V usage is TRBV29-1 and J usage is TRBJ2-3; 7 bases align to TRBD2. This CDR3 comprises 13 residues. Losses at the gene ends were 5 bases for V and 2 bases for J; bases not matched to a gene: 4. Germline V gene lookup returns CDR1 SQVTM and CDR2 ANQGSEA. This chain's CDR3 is CSVPSGYTDTQYF. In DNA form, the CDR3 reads TGCAGCGTTCCTAGCGGATACACAGATACGCAGTATTTT.

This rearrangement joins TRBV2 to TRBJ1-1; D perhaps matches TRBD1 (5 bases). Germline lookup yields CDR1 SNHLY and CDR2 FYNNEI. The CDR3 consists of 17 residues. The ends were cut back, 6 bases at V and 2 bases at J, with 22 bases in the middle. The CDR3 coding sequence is TGTGCCAGCAGCGACGGGTTGGGACGGACATCAAACACTGAAGCTTTCTTT. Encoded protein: CASSDGLGRTSNTEAFF.

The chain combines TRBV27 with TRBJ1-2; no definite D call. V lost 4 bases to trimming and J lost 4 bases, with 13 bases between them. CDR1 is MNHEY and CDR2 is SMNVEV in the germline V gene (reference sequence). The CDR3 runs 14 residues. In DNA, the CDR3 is TGTGCCAGCAGTTCCCCGGGAAAACGCTATGGCTACACCTTC. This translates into CASSSPGKRYGYTF.

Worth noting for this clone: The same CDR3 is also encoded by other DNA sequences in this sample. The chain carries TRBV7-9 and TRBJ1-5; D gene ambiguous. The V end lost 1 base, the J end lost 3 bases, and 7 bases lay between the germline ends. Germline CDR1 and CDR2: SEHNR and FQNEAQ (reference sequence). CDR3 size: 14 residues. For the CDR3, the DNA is TGTGCCAGCAGCTTAGGAGCCCACAATCAGCCCCAGCATTTT. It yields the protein CASSLGAHNQPQHF.

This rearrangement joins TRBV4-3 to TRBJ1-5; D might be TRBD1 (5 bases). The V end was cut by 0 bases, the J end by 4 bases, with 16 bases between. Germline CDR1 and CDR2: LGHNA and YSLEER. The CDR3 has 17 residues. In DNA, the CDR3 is TGCGCCAGCAGCCAAGAACCGGGACCGCTCGGAAATCAGCCCCAGCATTTT. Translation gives CASSQEPGPLGNQPQHF.

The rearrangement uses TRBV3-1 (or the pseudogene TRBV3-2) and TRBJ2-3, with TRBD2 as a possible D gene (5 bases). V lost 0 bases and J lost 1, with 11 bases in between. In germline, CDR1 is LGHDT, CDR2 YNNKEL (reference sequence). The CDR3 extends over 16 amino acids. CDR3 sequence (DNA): TGTGCCAGCAGCCAAGATCTAGCTTCGGGCACAGATACGCAGTATTTT. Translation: CASSQDLASGTDTQYF.

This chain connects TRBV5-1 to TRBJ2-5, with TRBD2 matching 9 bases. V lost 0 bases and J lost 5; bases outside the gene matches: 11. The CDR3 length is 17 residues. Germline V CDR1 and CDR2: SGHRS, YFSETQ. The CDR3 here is CASSLGASGILSETQYF. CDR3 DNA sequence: TGCGCCAGCAGCTTGGGTGCTAGCGGGATTTTGTCGGAGACCCAGTACTTC.

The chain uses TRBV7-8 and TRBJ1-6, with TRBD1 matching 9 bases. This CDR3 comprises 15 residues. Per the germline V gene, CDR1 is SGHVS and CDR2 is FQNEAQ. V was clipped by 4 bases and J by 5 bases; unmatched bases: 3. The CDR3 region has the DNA TGTGCCAGCAGCTCGGGACAGGGCAATAATTCACCCCTCCACTTT. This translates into CASSSGQGNNSPLHF.

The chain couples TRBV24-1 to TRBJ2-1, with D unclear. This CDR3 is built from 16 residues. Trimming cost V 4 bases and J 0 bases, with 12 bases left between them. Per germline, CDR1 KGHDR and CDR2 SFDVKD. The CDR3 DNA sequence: TGTGCCACCAGTGAGGTGCGGTGGGGCTCCTACAATGAGCAGTTCTTC. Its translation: CATSEVRWGSYNEQFF.

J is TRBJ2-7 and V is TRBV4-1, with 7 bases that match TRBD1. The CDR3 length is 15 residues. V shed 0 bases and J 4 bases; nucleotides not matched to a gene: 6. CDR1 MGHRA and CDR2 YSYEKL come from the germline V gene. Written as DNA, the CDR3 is TGCGCCAGCAGCCAAGAAGAGGGGGCCCCTTACGAGCAGTACTTC. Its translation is CASSQEEGAPYEQYF.